The rows below give T cell receptor beta chains drawn from one sample of a study of PD-1 blockade in classical Hodgkin lymphoma. Libraries were prepared by immunoSEQ multiplex PCR; TCRdb keeps only in-frame clonotypes and omits some of them. The profile shows under 20,000 clones, 65% to 80% of them singletons. The sample consisted of CD4+ T cells from blood, taken before the fourth cycle of nivolumab. The receptor set was obtained from a human donor with classical Hodgkin lymphoma. Each CDR3 is given without its conserved first and last residue.

J: TRBJ2-4
V: TRBV4-1
CDR3: ASSQGGWTGVEAKNIQY

J: TRBJ1-1
V: TRBV5-4
CDR3: ASSPRVLRGRTNTEAF

J: TRBJ1-3
V: TRBV27
CDR3: ASSPGGGASGNTIY

J: TRBJ1-5
V: TRBV7-2
CDR3: ASSPGQVNQPQH

J: TRBJ1-5
V: TRBV10-3
CDR3: AISEARDSNQPQH

J: TRBJ2-7
V: TRBV7-9
CDR3: ASSDPGQGFATTYEQY

J: TRBJ2-3
V: TRBV18
CDR3: ASSPGADTQY

J: TRBJ2-7
V: TRBV10-3
CDR3: AITNSNNYEQY

J: TRBJ2-7
V: TRBV18
CDR3: ASSGSGTAAYEQY

J: TRBJ1-5
V: TRBV7-2
CDR3: ASRTAGISNQPQH